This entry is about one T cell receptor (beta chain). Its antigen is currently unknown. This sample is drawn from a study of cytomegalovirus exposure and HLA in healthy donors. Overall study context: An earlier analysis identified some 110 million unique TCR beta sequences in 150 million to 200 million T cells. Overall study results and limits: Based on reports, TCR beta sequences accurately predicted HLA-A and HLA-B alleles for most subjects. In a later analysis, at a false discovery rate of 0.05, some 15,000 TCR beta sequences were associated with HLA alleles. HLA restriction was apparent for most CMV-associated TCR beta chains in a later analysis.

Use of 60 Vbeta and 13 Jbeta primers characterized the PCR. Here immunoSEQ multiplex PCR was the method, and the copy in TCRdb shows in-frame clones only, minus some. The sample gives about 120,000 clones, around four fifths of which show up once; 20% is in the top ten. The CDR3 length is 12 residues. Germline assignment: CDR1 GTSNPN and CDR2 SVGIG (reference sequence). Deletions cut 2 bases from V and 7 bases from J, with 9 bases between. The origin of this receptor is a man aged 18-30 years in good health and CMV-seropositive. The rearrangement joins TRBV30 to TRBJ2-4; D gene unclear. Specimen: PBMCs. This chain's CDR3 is CAWSPVRNIQYF. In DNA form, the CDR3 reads TGTGCCTGGAGTCCGGTTCGGAACATTCAGTACTTC. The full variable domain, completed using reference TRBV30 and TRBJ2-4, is SQTIHQWPATLVQPVGSPLSLECTVEGTSNPNLYWYRQAAGRGLQLLFYSVGIGQISSEVPQNLSASRPQDRQFILSSKKLLLSDSGFYLCAWSPVRNIQYFGAGTRLSVL.